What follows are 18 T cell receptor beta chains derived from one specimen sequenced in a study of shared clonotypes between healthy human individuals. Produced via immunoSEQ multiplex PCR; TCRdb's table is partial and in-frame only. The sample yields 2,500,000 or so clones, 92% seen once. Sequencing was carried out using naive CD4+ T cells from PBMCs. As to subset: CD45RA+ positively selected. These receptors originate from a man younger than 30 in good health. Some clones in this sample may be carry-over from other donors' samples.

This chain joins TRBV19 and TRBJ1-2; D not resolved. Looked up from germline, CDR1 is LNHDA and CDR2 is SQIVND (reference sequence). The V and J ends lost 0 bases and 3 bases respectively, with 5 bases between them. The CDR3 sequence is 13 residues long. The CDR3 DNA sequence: TGTGCCAGTAGTATAGATGTGGACTATGGCTACACCTTC. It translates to CASSIDVDYGYTF.

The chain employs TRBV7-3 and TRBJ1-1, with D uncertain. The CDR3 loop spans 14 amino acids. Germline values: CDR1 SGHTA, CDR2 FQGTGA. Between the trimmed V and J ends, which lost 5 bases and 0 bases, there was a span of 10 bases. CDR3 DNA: TGTGCCAGCAGCCAAGACACCCTGAACACTGAAGCTTTCTTT. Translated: CASSQDTLNTEAFF. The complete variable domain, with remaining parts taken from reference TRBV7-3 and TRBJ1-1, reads GAGVSQTPSNKVTEKGKYVELRCDPISGHTALYWYRQSLGQGPEFLIYFQGTGAADDSGLPNDRFFAVRPEGSVSTLKIQRTERGDSAVYLCASSQDTLNTEAFFGQGTRLTVV.

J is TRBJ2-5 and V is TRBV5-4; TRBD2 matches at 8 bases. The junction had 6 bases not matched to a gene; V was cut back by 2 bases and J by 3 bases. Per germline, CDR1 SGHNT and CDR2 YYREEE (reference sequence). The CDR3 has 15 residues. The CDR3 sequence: CASSLPALAEETQYF. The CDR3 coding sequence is TGTGCCAGCAGCTTACCGGCACTAGCGGAAGAGACCCAGTACTTC. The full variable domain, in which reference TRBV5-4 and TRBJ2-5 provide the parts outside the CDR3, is ETGVTQSPTHLIKTRGQQVTLRCSSQSGHNTVSWYQQALGQGPQFIFQYYREEENGRGNFPPRFSGLQFPNYSSELNVNALELDDSALYLCASSLPALAEETQYFGPGTRLLVL.

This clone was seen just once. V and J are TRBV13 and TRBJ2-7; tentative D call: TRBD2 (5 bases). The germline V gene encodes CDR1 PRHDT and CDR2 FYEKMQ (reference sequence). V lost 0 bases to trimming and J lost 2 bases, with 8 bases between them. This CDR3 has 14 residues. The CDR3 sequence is CASSLGPRAYEQYF. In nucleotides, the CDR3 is TGTGCCAGCAGCTTAGGCCCGAGGGCCTACGAGCAGTACTTC.

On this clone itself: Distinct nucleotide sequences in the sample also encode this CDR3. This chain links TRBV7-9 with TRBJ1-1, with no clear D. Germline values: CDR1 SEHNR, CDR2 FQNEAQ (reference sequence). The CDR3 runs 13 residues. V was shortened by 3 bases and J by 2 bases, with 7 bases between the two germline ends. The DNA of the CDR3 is TGTGCCAGCAGCTTTGACGGCAACACTGAAGCTTTCTTT. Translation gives CASSFDGNTEAFF.

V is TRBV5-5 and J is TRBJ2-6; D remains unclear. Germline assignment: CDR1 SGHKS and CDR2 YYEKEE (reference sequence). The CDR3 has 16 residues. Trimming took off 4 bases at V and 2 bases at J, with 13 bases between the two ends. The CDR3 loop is CASSLLTSPGANVLTF. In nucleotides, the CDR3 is TGTGCCAGCAGCCTCCTAACATCGCCTGGGGCCAACGTCCTGACTTTC.

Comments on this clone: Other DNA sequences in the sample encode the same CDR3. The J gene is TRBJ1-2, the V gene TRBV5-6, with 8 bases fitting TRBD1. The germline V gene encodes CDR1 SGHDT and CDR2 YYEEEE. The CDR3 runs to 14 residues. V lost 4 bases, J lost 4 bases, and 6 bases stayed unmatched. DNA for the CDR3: TGTGCCAGCAGCCTAGGACAGGGTGGCTATGGCTACACCTTC. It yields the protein CASSLGQGGYGYTF.

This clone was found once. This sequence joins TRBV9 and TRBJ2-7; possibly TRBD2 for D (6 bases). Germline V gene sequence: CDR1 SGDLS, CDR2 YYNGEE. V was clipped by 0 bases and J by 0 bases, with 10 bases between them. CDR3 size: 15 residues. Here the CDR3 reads CASSVGWRASYEQYF. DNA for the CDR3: TGTGCCAGCAGCGTAGGATGGAGGGCCTCCTACGAGCAGTACTTC.

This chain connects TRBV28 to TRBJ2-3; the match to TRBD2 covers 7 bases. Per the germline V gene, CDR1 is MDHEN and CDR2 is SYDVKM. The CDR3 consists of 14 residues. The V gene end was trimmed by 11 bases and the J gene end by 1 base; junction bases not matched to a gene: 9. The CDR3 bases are TGTGCCGGACGTTCTGCGGGAGGCACAGATACGCAGTATTTT. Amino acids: CAGRSAGGTDTQYF.

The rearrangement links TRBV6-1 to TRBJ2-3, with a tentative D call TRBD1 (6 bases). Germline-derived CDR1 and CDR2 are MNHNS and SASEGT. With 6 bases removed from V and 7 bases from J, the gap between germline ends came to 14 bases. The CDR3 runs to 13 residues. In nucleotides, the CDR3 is TGTGCCAGCAGCAAGTCACAGGGCTATACGCAGTATTTT. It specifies CASSKSQGYTQYF.

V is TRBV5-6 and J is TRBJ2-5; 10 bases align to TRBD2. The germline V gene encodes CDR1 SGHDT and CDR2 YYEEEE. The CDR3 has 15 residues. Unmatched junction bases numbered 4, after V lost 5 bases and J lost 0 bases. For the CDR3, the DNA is TGTGCCAGCAGTCTAACTAGCGGGAACCAAGAGACCCAGTACTTC. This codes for CASSLTSGNQETQYF.

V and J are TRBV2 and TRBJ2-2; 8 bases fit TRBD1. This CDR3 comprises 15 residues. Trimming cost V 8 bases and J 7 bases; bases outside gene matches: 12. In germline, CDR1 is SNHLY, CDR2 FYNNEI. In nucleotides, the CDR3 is TGTGCCAGCCGGGACCTCAGGGGGCGGCTCGGGGAGCTGTTTTTT. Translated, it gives CASRDLRGRLGELFF.

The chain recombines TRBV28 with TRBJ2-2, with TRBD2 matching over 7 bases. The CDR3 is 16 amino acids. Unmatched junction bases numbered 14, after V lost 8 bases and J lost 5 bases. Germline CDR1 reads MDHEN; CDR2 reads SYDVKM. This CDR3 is CASSRAGPLRTGELFF. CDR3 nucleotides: TGTGCCAGCTCTCGAGCGGGGCCCCTACGAACCGGGGAGCTGTTTTTT.

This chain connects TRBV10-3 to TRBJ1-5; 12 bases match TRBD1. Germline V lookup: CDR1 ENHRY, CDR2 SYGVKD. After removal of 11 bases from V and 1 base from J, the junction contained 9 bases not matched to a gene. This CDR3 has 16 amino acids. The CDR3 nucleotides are TGTGCCGCCGGGGGGACAGGGGGCTCGAGCAATCAGCCCCAGCATTTT. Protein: CAAGGTGGSSNQPQHF.

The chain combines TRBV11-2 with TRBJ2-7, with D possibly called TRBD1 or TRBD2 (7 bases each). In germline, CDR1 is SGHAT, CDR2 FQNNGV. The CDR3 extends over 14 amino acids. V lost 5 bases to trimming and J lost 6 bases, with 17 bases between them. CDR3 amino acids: CASSRGGGPSEQYF. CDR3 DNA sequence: TGTGCCAGCAGCCGGGGAGGGGGCCCTAGCGAGCAGTACTTC.

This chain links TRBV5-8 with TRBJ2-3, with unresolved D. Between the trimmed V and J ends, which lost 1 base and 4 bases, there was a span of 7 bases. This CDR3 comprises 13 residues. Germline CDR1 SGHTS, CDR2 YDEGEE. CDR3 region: CASSLWGADTQYF. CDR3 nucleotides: TGTGCCAGCAGCTTGTGGGGTGCAGATACGCAGTATTTT.

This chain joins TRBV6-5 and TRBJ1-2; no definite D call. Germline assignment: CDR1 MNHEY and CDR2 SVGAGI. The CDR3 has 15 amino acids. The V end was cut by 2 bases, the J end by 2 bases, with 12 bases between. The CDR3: CASSYTGTLNYGYTF. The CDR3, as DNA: TGTGCCAGCAGTTACACCGGCACCTTGAACTATGGCTACACCTTC.

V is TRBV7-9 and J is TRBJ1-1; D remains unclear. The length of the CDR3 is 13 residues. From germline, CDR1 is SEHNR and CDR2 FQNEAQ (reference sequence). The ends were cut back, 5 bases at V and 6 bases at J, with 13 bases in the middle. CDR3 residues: CASSQGGWAEAFF. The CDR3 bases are TGTGCCAGCAGCCAAGGAGGCTGGGCTGAAGCTTTCTTT.